The 28 T cell receptor beta chains below were found in one sample sequenced in a study of cytomegalovirus exposure and HLA in healthy donors. Amplification used 60 Vbeta primers and 13 Jbeta primers. Sequencing used immunoSEQ multiplex PCR; TCRdb keeps in-frame clones, though not all of them. The repertoire holds some 120,000 clones, with about three quarters as singletons. The specimen sequenced was PBMCs. These receptor sequences come from a human donor in good health.

The rearrangement joins TRBV7-9 to TRBJ2-3, with 9 bases matching TRBD2. The J segment lost 2 bases and the V segment lost 4 bases, leaving 4 bases of the junction unmatched. Germline values: CDR1 SEHNR, CDR2 FQNEAQ (reference sequence). This CDR3 contains 15 residues. This chain's CDR3 is CASSSTSGNTDTQYF. For the CDR3, the DNA is TGTGCCAGCAGCTCGACTAGCGGCAACACAGATACGCAGTATTTT. Drawing the rest from reference TRBV7-9 and TRBJ2-3, the complete variable domain is DTGVSQNPRHKITKRGQNVTFRCDPISEHNRLYWYRQTLGQGPEFLTYFQNEAQLEKSRLLSDRFSAERPKGSFSTLEIQRTEQGDSAMYLCASSSTSGNTDTQYFGPGTRLTVL.

This chain uses TRBV7-9 with TRBJ1-1; TRBD1 agrees at 8 bases. The V gene end was trimmed by 1 base and the J gene end by 9 bases; junction bases not matched to a gene: 4. Germline V gene sequence: CDR1 SEHNR, CDR2 FQNEAQ (reference sequence). The CDR3 runs to 13 residues. CDR3 DNA: TGTGCCAGCAGCTTAGAGGGCAGGGGGCAAGCTTTCTTT. Translation gives CASSLEGRGQAFF.

The CDR3 spells CASSYVAGGYNEQFF. In DNA form, the CDR3 reads TGTGCCAGCAGTTACGTGGCGGGGGGCTACAATGAGCAGTTCTTC. This chain connects TRBV6-6 to TRBJ2-1; 8 bases fit TRBD2. The CDR3 spans 15 residues. Germline assignment: CDR1 MNHNY and CDR2 SVGAGI (reference sequence). The junction had 3 bases not matched to a gene; V was cut back by 2 bases and J by 3 bases.

The table lists this clone with a count of one. The gene calls are TRBV9 and TRBJ2-3, with no clear D. The V and J ends lost 8 bases and 8 bases respectively, with 6 bases between them. Germline CDR1 SGDLS, CDR2 YYNGEE. CDR3 length: 9 residues. CDR3 DNA: TGTGCCAGGATACTTACGCAGTATTTT. It encodes CARILTQYF.

This clone was observed a handful of times. The J gene is TRBJ1-1, the V gene TRBV9, with a possible D match to TRBD1 (5 bases). This CDR3 has 13 residues. V was shortened by 0 bases and J by 4 bases, with 7 bases between the two germline ends. In germline, CDR1 is SGDLS, CDR2 YYNGEE. In nucleotides, the CDR3 is TGTGCCAGCAGCGTAGATAGGGGCACTGAAGCTTTCTTT. Translated: CASSVDRGTEAFF.

This rearrangement joins TRBV13 to TRBJ2-3; D perhaps matches TRBD1 (6 bases). This CDR3 is 16 amino acids long. Germline V gene data show CDR1 as PRHDT and CDR2 as FYEKMQ (reference sequence). The V end was cut by 4 bases, the J end by 0 bases, with 14 bases between. CDR3 sequence reads: CASSSGQLTSTDTQYF. The CDR3 DNA reads TGTGCCAGCAGCTCTGGACAGTTGACTAGCACAGATACGCAGTATTTT.

V gene TRBV7-9 combines with J gene TRBJ2-7, with 7 bases fitting TRBD2. The V segment lost 4 bases and the J segment 4 bases; nucleotides outside the gene matches: 7. Germline CDR1 reads SEHNR; CDR2 reads FQNEAQ (reference sequence). CDR3 length: 14 residues. The CDR3 nucleotides are TGTGCCAGCAGCTCGACGGCGGGGGAGTACGAGCAGTACTTC. Its protein is CASSSTAGEYEQYF.

The sample holds one count of this clone. This chain joins TRBV19 and TRBJ2-1; a weak D match, TRBD2 (5 bases). CDR1 LNHDA and CDR2 SQIVND come from the germline V gene (reference sequence). V dropped 3 bases and J dropped 1 base, with 7 bases sitting between them. The CDR3 totals 14 residues. The CDR3 loop reads CASSIGVSYNEQFF. The DNA of the CDR3 is TGTGCCAGTAGTATCGGGGTGTCCTACAATGAGCAGTTCTTC.

A note on this clone: Germline is not matched at one junction end, which may reflect a read error. The chain employs TRBV7-9 and TRBJ1-1; no clear D gene. CDR3 length equals 12 residues. CDR1 SEHNR and CDR2 FQNEAQ come from the germline V gene (reference sequence). The CDR3 coding sequence is TGTTCCAGCGGAGAAATGAACACTGAAGCTTTCTTT. This sequence encodes CSSGEMNTEAFF. The whole variable domain, filled in from reference TRBV7-9 and TRBJ1-1, reads DTGVSQNPRHKITKRGQNVTFRCDPISEHNRLYWYRQTLGQGPEFLTYFQNEAQLEKSRLLSDRFSAERPKGSFSTLEIQRTEQGDSAMYLCSSGEMNTEAFFGQGTRLTVV.

V usage is TRBV6-1 and J usage is TRBJ1-4; TRBD1 aligns across 8 bases. The CDR3 is 14 amino acids. With 3 bases clipped from V and 8 bases from J, the junction kept 5 bases outside the gene matches. Looked up from germline, CDR1 is MNHNS and CDR2 is SASEGT. The CDR3 DNA follows: TGTGCCAGCAGTGATCGACAGGGGAGGGAAAAACTGTTTTTT. Translated, it gives CASSDRQGREKLFF.

The table lists this clone with a count of one. This chain uses TRBV7-6 with TRBJ2-2; no firm D call. Germline V gives CDR1 SGHVS, CDR2 FNYEAQ. V lost 5 bases and J 2 bases, leaving 12 bases between the germline ends. This CDR3 comprises 15 residues. The chain's CDR3 is CASSPRAVNTGELFF. In nucleotides, the CDR3 is TGTGCCAGCAGCCCACGAGCCGTTAACACCGGGGAGCTGTTTTTT. The variable domain in full, with the rest retrieved from reference TRBV7-6 and TRBJ2-2, is GAGVSQSPRYKVTKRGQDVALRCDPISGHVSLYWYRQALGQGPEFLTYFNYEAQQDKSGLPNDRFSAERPEGSISTLTIQRTEQRDSAMYRCASSPRAVNTGELFFGEGSRLTVL.

CDR3 region: CASSWTGETQYF. CDR3 sequence (DNA): TGTGCCAGCAGTTGGACAGGGGAGACCCAGTACTTC. V gene TRBV6-5 combines with J gene TRBJ2-5, with 8 bases aligning to TRBD1. Germline lookup yields CDR1 MNHEY and CDR2 SVGAGI. The V segment lost 4 bases and the J segment 5 bases; nucleotides outside the gene matches: 0. The CDR3 covers 12 residues.

The chain uses TRBV2 and TRBJ2-1; TRBD2 might be the D (5 bases). Per germline, CDR1 SNHLY and CDR2 FYNNEI. The CDR3 spans 15 residues. Trimming took 5 bases from V and 6 from J, leaving 17 bases between them. The CDR3 DNA is TGTGCCAGCAGTAAAGACGGGGTGTGGGTCAATGAGCAGTTCTTC. It encodes CASSKDGVWVNEQFF.

This chain links TRBV9 with TRBJ2-3, with 11 bases fitting TRBD2. This CDR3 is 14 amino acids long. The germline V gene encodes CDR1 SGDLS and CDR2 YYNGEE. Trimming at V came to 3 bases and at J to 9 bases, leaving 6 bases not matched to a gene. CDR3: CASSGSGGAGTQYF. The CDR3 region has the DNA TGTGCCAGCAGCGGTAGCGGGGGGGCCGGGACGCAGTATTTT.

This rearrangement joins TRBV5-1 to TRBJ2-3; 8 nucleotides match TRBD2. Trimming took 7 bases from V and 0 from J; bases not matched to a gene: 16. CDR1 SGHRS and CDR2 YFSETQ come from the germline V gene. The CDR3 totals 18 residues. CDR3 DNA: TGCGCCAGCGCCCTGGGGGGCGGGGGGCCCCGGAGCACAGATACGCAGTATTTT. Protein product: CASALGGGGPRSTDTQYF.

The count of this clone is one. This chain links TRBV5-5 with TRBJ2-5, with 10 bases identical to TRBD2. The CDR3 length is 15 residues. With 1 base clipped from V and 2 bases from J, the junction kept 2 bases outside the gene matches. Germline V gene lookup returns CDR1 SGHKS and CDR2 YYEKEE (reference sequence). Here the CDR3 DNA reads TGTGCCAGCAGCTTGCCAGCGGGGGGGCAAGAGACCCAGTACTTC. It yields the protein CASSLPAGGQETQYF.

The chain joins TRBV2 to TRBJ2-7, with D hard to call. The CDR3 contains 14 residues. Trimming took 6 bases from V and 3 from J, leaving 15 bases between them. Germline loops: CDR1 SNHLY, CDR2 FYNNEI. CDR3 in DNA: TGTGCCAGCAGCTATTCGGCAGGCTACTACGAGCAGTACTTC. It is translated as CASSYSAGYYEQYF. Supplemented by reference TRBV2 and TRBJ2-7, the full variable domain reads EPEVTQTPSHQVTQMGQEVILRCVPISNHLYFYWYRQILGQKVEFLVSFYNNEISEKSEIFDDQFSVERPDGSNFTLKIRSTKLEDSAMYFCASSYSAGYYEQYFGPGTRLTVT.

The chain employs TRBV6-5 and TRBJ1-5, with TRBD1 matching over 8 bases. V lost 5 bases to trimming and J lost 3 bases; unmatched junction nucleotides: 3. The germline CDR1 and CDR2 sequences are MNHEY and SVGAGI. This CDR3 is 14 amino acids long. As DNA, the CDR3 is TGTGCCAGCAGTGGGGGACAGGACAATCAGCCCCAGCATTTT. The encoded protein is CASSGGQDNQPQHF.

The chain couples TRBV7-9 to TRBJ2-3; the D is unclear. The CDR3 covers 15 residues. Trimming stripped 0 bases from V and 4 bases from J, with 11 bases between. The V gene's germline CDR1 is SEHNR and CDR2 FQNEAQ (reference sequence). The CDR3 coding sequence is TGTGCCAGCAGCTTAGCGCTAACAGCCCCAGATACGCAGTATTTT. Amino acid sequence: CASSLALTAPDTQYF.

This chain links TRBV19 with TRBJ2-2, with TRBD1 as a possible D gene (6 bases). CDR1 is LNHDA and CDR2 is SQIVND in the germline V gene (reference sequence). The CDR3 has 13 residues. V was pared by 7 bases and J by 5 bases, with 11 bases between. The CDR3 sequence is CASNTGRTGELFF. CDR3 nucleotides: TGTGCCAGTAACACAGGGAGAACCGGGGAGCTGTTTTTT.

The J gene is TRBJ1-6, the V gene TRBV11-2; D might be TRBD1 (6 bases). Trimming stripped 6 bases from V and 3 bases from J, with 9 bases between. Germline V gene lookup returns CDR1 SGHAT and CDR2 FQNNGV. The CDR3 has 14 residues. DNA for the CDR3: TGTGCCAGCAGACAGGGTTTCTATAATTCACCCCTCCACTTT. Encoded protein: CASRQGFYNSPLHF.

The J gene is TRBJ1-4, the V gene TRBV5-6; 11 positions match TRBD1. Germline loops: CDR1 SGHDT, CDR2 YYEEEE. This CDR3 comprises 13 residues. J gave up 8 bases and V 3 bases, and 0 bases lay outside the gene matches. The CDR3 region is CASSWDRGEKLFF. The CDR3 bases are TGTGCCAGCAGCTGGGACAGGGGGGAAAAACTGTTTTTT.

The chain is built from TRBV19 and TRBJ1-5; D is uncertain. The CDR3 covers 12 residues. CDR1 and CDR2 from the germline V gene are LNHDA and SQIVND (reference sequence). The V and J ends lost 3 bases and 11 bases respectively, with 11 bases between them. The CDR3 bases are TGTGCCAGTAGTATGGTTGAGGCAGCCCAGCATTTT. Encoded protein: CASSMVEAAQHF.

This clone was recorded a few times. The gene calls are TRBV6-1 and TRBJ1-5; the D is unclear. The V gene lost 7 bases and the J gene lost 2 bases, with 12 bases spanning the gap. The V gene's germline CDR1 is MNHNS and CDR2 SASEGT. The CDR3 spans 14 residues. The CDR3 spells CASTPEAGNQPQHF. The CDR3 DNA reads TGTGCCAGCACCCCGGAGGCAGGCAATCAGCCCCAGCATTTT.

The sample holds a few counts of this clone. The chain uses TRBV4-1 and TRBJ1-5; tentatively, D is TRBD1 (6 bases). This CDR3 is built from 16 residues. V lost 0 bases, J lost 0 bases, and 9 bases lay in between. Germline assignment: CDR1 MGHRA and CDR2 YSYEKL. This chain's CDR3 is CASSQEGTNSNQPQHF. The CDR3 nucleotides read TGCGCCAGCAGCCAAGAGGGGACAAATAGCAATCAGCCCCAGCATTTT.

V and J are TRBV19 and TRBJ2-1; TRBD2 matches at 11 bases. Germline V gives CDR1 LNHDA, CDR2 SQIVND (reference sequence). V dropped 0 bases and J dropped 7; count of bases not matched to a gene: 11. The CDR3 runs to 18 residues. The CDR3 nucleotides are TGTGCCAGTAGTATAGATCTATTAGCGGGGGGGGTAAGTAATGAGCAGTTCTTC. Residues: CASSIDLLAGGVSNEQFF.

This clone has just one count. Its ends do not fully match the called genes, so a read error is possible. The chain combines TRBV7-9 with TRBJ1-1; no definite D call. This CDR3 comprises 14 residues. Germline lookup yields CDR1 SEHNR and CDR2 FQNEAQ (reference sequence). CDR3 sequence: CSSSLAGGGDEAFF. CDR3 coding DNA: TGTTCCAGCAGCTTAGCGGGCGGAGGTGATGAAGCTTTCTTT.

The V call is TRBV11-2, the J call TRBJ2-5, with D perhaps matching TRBD2 (7 bases). The J call may be mistaken, given a closer DNA end match to TRBJ2-7. The CDR3 has 16 amino acids. From germline, CDR1 is SGHAT and CDR2 FQNNGV. CDR3 residues: CASSFGGRGTPYEQYF. DNA for the CDR3: TGTGCCAGCAGCTTTGGGGGGCGGGGGACCCCCTACGAGCAGTACTTC.